A selection of T cell receptor beta chains follows, all from one sample in a study of graft-versus-host responses after intestinal transplantation. Profiled with immunoSEQ multiplex PCR; TCRdb holds only in-frame clones, not every one. This table holds under 80,000 clones, about 90% found once. The sequencing here drew on PBMCs, taken 98 days after intestinal transplantation. The receptors derive from a human patient who received an intestinal transplant, so some T cells may come from the graft donor. The CDR3 runs from the conserved cysteine through the conserved F or W. A D gene is named only where the DNA matches it firmly. Clone size is stated in some rows and not others, as once, few, many or a class when expanded.

j_gene: TRBJ1-6; d_gene: TRBD1; abundance: -; v_gene: TRBV7-3; CDR3aa: CASSLTGGGHPLHF; CDR3nt: TGTGCCAGCAGCTTGACAGGGGGCGGCCATCCCCTCCACTTT
j_gene: TRBJ2-1; d_gene: -; abundance: -; v_gene: TRBV27; CDR3aa: CASSLYRGGNEQFF; CDR3nt: TGTGCCAGCAGTTTATACAGGGGAGGAAATGAGCAGTTCTTC
j_gene: TRBJ2-5; d_gene: -; abundance: -; v_gene: TRBV18; CDR3aa: CASSRGIQETQYF; CDR3nt: TGTGCCAGCTCACGGGGAATTCAAGAGACCCAGTACTTC
j_gene: TRBJ2-2; d_gene: TRBD1; abundance: -; v_gene: TRBV5-1; CDR3aa: CASSLRGQGDTGELFF; CDR3nt: TGCGCCAGCAGCTTGAGGGGACAGGGAGACACCGGGGAGCTGTTTTTT
j_gene: TRBJ1-1; d_gene: -; abundance: -; v_gene: TRBV5-1; CDR3aa: CASSLPGQNTEAFF; CDR3nt: TGCGCCAGCAGCTTGCCGGGCCAGAACACTGAAGCTTTCTTT
j_gene: TRBJ2-7; d_gene: -; abundance: -; v_gene: TRBV27; CDR3aa: CASSSPSYEQYF; CDR3nt: TGTGCCAGCAGTTCCCCCTCCTACGAGCAGTACTTC
j_gene: TRBJ2-3; d_gene: -; abundance: -; v_gene: TRBV6-6; CDR3aa: CASSSRPTSRDTQYF; CDR3nt: TGTGCCAGCAGTTCTAGACCCACAAGCCGTGATACGCAGTATTTT
j_gene: TRBJ2-2; d_gene: -; abundance: -; v_gene: TRBV6-5; CDR3aa: CASSYSGGPSGELFF; CDR3nt: TGTGCCAGCAGTTACTCGGGGGGCCCAAGCGGGGAGCTGTTTTTT
j_gene: TRBJ2-5; d_gene: -; abundance: -; v_gene: TRBV29-1; CDR3aa: CSVVDQETQYF; CDR3nt: TGCAGCGTGGTAGATCAAGAGACCCAGTACTTC
j_gene: TRBJ2-2; d_gene: TRBD2; abundance: -; v_gene: TRBV28; CDR3aa: CASSLKGKSGIYYTGELFF; CDR3nt: TGTGCCAGCAGTTTAAAGGGAAAAAGCGGGATATATTACACCGGGGAGCTGTTTTTT
j_gene: TRBJ2-1; d_gene: -; abundance: -; v_gene: TRBV6-5; CDR3aa: CASKGVNEQFF; CDR3nt: TGTGCCAGCAAGGGGGTAAATGAGCAGTTCTTC
j_gene: TRBJ1-1; d_gene: -; abundance: -; v_gene: TRBV30; CDR3aa: CAWSGGRGRGTEAFF; CDR3nt: TGTGCCTGGAGTGGGGGACGAGGAAGGGGCACTGAAGCTTTCTTT
j_gene: TRBJ2-5; d_gene: -; abundance: -; v_gene: TRBV28; CDR3aa: CASSLSPKGVSYEETQYF; CDR3nt: TGTGCCAGCAGTTTAAGCCCGAAGGGAGTCAGTTATGAGGAGACCCAGTACTTC
j_gene: TRBJ1-2; d_gene: -; abundance: -; v_gene: TRBV2; CDR3aa: CASIRTAMQYGYTF; CDR3nt: TGTGCCAGCATAAGGACAGCCATGCAGTATGGCTACACCTTC
j_gene: TRBJ2-7; d_gene: -; abundance: -; v_gene: TRBV18; CDR3aa: CASSHSYEQYF; CDR3nt: TGTGCCAGCTCGCACTCCTACGAGCAGTACTTC
j_gene: TRBJ1-1; d_gene: -; abundance: -; v_gene: TRBV9; CDR3aa: CASSVALGGTNTEAFF; CDR3nt: TGTGCCAGCAGCGTAGCTCTAGGAGGGACGAACACTGAAGCTTTCTTT
j_gene: TRBJ2-1; d_gene: -; abundance: -; v_gene: TRBV29-1; CDR3aa: CSADPRGNEQFF; CDR3nt: TGCAGCGCCGACCCCAGGGGCAATGAGCAGTTCTTC
j_gene: TRBJ1-2; d_gene: TRBD1; abundance: few; v_gene: TRBV2; CDR3aa: CASSEAGDSYGYTF; CDR3nt: TGTGCCAGCAGTGAAGCTGGGGACAGCTATGGCTACACCTTC
j_gene: TRBJ2-3; d_gene: TRBD2; abundance: -; v_gene: TRBV11-2; CDR3aa: CASSLSGGVTDTQYF; CDR3nt: TGTGCCAGCAGCTTAAGCGGGGGGGTCACAGATACGCAGTATTTT
j_gene: TRBJ1-1; d_gene: -; abundance: -; v_gene: TRBV6-1; CDR3aa: CASRSPSGTEAFF; CDR3nt: TGTGCCAGCAGGTCCCCCTCAGGCACTGAAGCTTTCTTT
j_gene: TRBJ2-7; d_gene: -; abundance: -; v_gene: TRBV23-1; CDR3aa: CASSHYNRYEQYF; CDR3nt: TGCGCCAGCAGTCATTACAACAGATACGAGCAGTACTTC
j_gene: TRBJ1-2; d_gene: -; abundance: once; v_gene: TRBV5-1; CDR3aa: CASSLEQAHYGYTF; CDR3nt: TGCGCCAGCAGCTTGGAGCAGGCCCACTATGGCTACACCTTC
j_gene: TRBJ1-3; d_gene: -; abundance: few; v_gene: TRBV10-3; CDR3aa: CATAVEVTIYF; CDR3nt: TGTGCCACCGCGGTAGAGGTCACCATATATTTT
j_gene: TRBJ2-2; d_gene: -; abundance: -; v_gene: TRBV7-5; CDR3aa: CVRSFFPSGRLSTGELFF; CDR3nt: TGTGTCAGAAGCTTCTTCCCATCGGGCCGGCTGAGCACCGGGGAGCTGTTTTTT
j_gene: TRBJ2-1; d_gene: -; abundance: -; v_gene: TRBV5-1; CDR3aa: CASSLGYEQFF; CDR3nt: TGCGCCAGCAGCTTAGGGTATGAGCAGTTCTTC
j_gene: TRBJ1-6; d_gene: -; abundance: few; v_gene: TRBV6-1; CDR3aa: CASSTDRSANSPLHF; CDR3nt: TGTGCCAGCAGCACAGACAGGTCAGCTAATTCACCCCTCCACTTT
j_gene: TRBJ2-2; d_gene: -; abundance: once; v_gene: TRBV6-4; CDR3aa: CASSDSTRAGELFF; CDR3nt: TGTGCCAGCAGTGACTCTACTAGAGCCGGGGAGCTGTTTTTT
j_gene: TRBJ1-4; d_gene: TRBD1; abundance: -; v_gene: TRBV6-5; CDR3aa: CASRRDRATNEKLFF; CDR3nt: TGTGCCAGCAGGAGGGACAGGGCGACTAATGAAAAACTGTTTTTT
j_gene: TRBJ1-2; d_gene: -; abundance: -; v_gene: TRBV27; CDR3aa: CASSFGDPRNYGYTF; CDR3nt: TGTGCCAGCAGTTTTGGGGACCCCAGGAACTATGGCTACACCTTC
j_gene: TRBJ2-1; d_gene: -; abundance: -; v_gene: TRBV29-1; CDR3aa: CSVEDLKAEQFF; CDR3nt: TGCAGCGTTGAAGATCTAAAGGCAGAGCAGTTCTTC
j_gene: TRBJ2-7; d_gene: TRBD1; abundance: -; v_gene: TRBV2; CDR3aa: CASVMGTGTYEQYF; CDR3nt: TGTGCCAGCGTCATGGGGACAGGCACCTACGAGCAGTACTTC
j_gene: TRBJ1-3; d_gene: TRBD1; abundance: -; v_gene: TRBV6-5; CDR3aa: CASSAGGGSGNTIYF; CDR3nt: TGTGCCAGCAGTGCAGGGGGCGGCTCTGGAAACACCATATATTTT
j_gene: TRBJ1-5; d_gene: -; abundance: -; v_gene: TRBV9; CDR3aa: CASSVADSNQPQHF; CDR3nt: TGTGCCAGCAGCGTAGCAGATAGCAATCAGCCCCAGCATTTT
j_gene: TRBJ2-7; d_gene: TRBD2; abundance: -; v_gene: TRBV6-5; CDR3aa: CASRIAGVRDEQYF; CDR3nt: TGTGCCAGCAGGATAGCGGGAGTAAGGGACGAGCAGTACTTC
j_gene: TRBJ2-1; d_gene: -; abundance: -; v_gene: TRBV5-1; CDR3aa: CASSLSARNEQFF; CDR3nt: TGCGCCAGCAGCTTGTCGGCCCGTAATGAGCAGTTCTTC
j_gene: TRBJ2-5; d_gene: -; abundance: -; v_gene: TRBV2; CDR3aa: CASSEDSQETQYF; CDR3nt: TGTGCCAGCAGTGAGGACAGCCAAGAGACCCAGTACTTC
j_gene: TRBJ2-5; d_gene: -; abundance: -; v_gene: TRBV7-9; CDR3aa: CASSLSLKTQYF; CDR3nt: TGTGCCAGCAGCTTATCTCTAAAGACCCAGTACTTC
j_gene: TRBJ2-7; d_gene: -; abundance: -; v_gene: TRBV27; CDR3aa: CASRQAEIRYEQYF; CDR3nt: TGTGCCAGCAGACAGGCGGAGATCCGCTACGAGCAGTACTTC
j_gene: TRBJ1-4; d_gene: -; abundance: -; v_gene: TRBV19; CDR3aa: CASSIIRGASEKLFF; CDR3nt: TGTGCCAGTAGTATAATACGGGGGGCGTCTGAAAAACTGTTTTTT
j_gene: TRBJ2-4; d_gene: -; abundance: -; v_gene: TRBV7-3; CDR3aa: CASSSRSKNIQYF; CDR3nt: TGTGCCAGCAGCTCCCGGTCCAAAAACATTCAGTACTTC
j_gene: TRBJ2-1; d_gene: TRBD2; abundance: -; v_gene: TRBV7-7; CDR3aa: CASSPGGAWDEQFF; CDR3nt: TGTGCCAGCAGCCCGGGGGGGGCTTGGGATGAGCAGTTCTTC
j_gene: TRBJ2-1; d_gene: TRBD1; abundance: -; v_gene: TRBV28; CDR3aa: CASGLWDRGHNEQFF; CDR3nt: TGTGCCAGCGGGTTGTGGGACAGGGGTCACAATGAGCAGTTCTTC